This TCR beta chain stems from a study of blood T cells in healthy people across ages. Next came a second PCR, run for about 7 to 12 cycles, which used a sample-barcoded 5' primer along with a J-beta primer mix. TCRdb reprocessed the 5' RACE reads via MiXCR and lists one record per CDR3 protein. The sample shows about 620,000 distinct CDR3 sequences, around a fifth of them seen only once. The V and J ends lost 5 bases and 5 bases, in that order; junction bases with no gene match: 10. The CDR3 extends over 15 amino acids. Germline V lookup: CDR1 DFQATT, CDR2 SNEGSKA (reference sequence). The receptor was isolated from a man aged 65 to 79 in good health. The specimen sequenced was blood. The rearrangement links TRBV20-1 to TRBJ2-2, with TRBD2 matching over 8 bases. The DNA for the CDR3 is TGCAGTGCTTCGTCTAGCGGGCGGCAGACCGGGGAGCTGTTTTTT. Translating it yields CSASSSGRQTGELFF.